These T cell receptor beta chains were read from a single sample in a study of molecular identifiers for immune sequencing clone quantification. Each CDR3 protein is one row after TCRdb ran MiXCR on the PCR reads. Among around 320,000 distinct CDR3 sequences listed, 24% were seen once. Input material: naive CD8+ T cells from blood, with Jurkat cell RNA spiked in. The receptors shown here come from a human donor in good health. Some libraries in this study had Jurkat cell RNA spiked in. Each CDR3 is given with its conserved first and last residue. Fields, in order: V gene, J gene, CDR3 protein.

>TRBV2|TRBJ2-1
CASIRDGQGAYNEQFF
>TRBV25-1|TRBJ1-1
CASRLTGDEAFF
>TRBV7-2|TRBJ2-3
CASSSGQGTDTQYF
>TRBV7-9|TRBJ2-2
CASSSTRLAGGTANTGELFF
>TRBV30|TRBJ2-3
CAWSGSWEGSTDTQYF
>TRBV20-1|TRBJ2-3
CSAGGADTQYF
>TRBV20-1|TRBJ1-1
CSARVLLSMEEAFF
>TRBV27|TRBJ2-2
CASRVAGGNTGELFF
>TRBV7-9|TRBJ2-7
CASSLLGQGSGEQSF
>TRBV4-1|TRBJ1-1
CASSQDLFMNTEAFF
>TRBV29-1|TRBJ2-1
CSVAGRISNEQFF
>TRBV4-3|TRBJ2-3
CASSQDRTGPRRDTQYF
>TRBV7-9|TRBJ2-1
CASSHPSDGTSGNNEQFF
>TRBV4-1|TRBJ1-1
CASSRDQVVREGTEAFF
>TRBV20-1|TRBJ2-5
CSAMPPLEFQYF
>TRBV9|TRBJ2-2
CASSVSGTTSSGELFF
>TRBV11-2|TRBJ1-3
CASSQRSPNSGNTIYF
>TRBV4-2|TRBJ2-1
CARGQGLADEQFF
>TRBV3-1|TRBJ1-5
CASSQDKGPNQPQHF
>TRBV20-1|TRBJ2-7
CSATSGSSYEQYF
>TRBV27|TRBJ1-1
CASSLLPGKGTEAFF
>TRBV12-3/TRBV12-4|TRBJ2-1
CASSPARADEQFF
>TRBV27|TRBJ2-2
CASSLYGTNTGELFF
>TRBV28|TRBJ2-7
CASSSRSIGTFYEQYF
>TRBV29-1|TRBJ1-1
CSVQQGVNTEAFF
>TRBV19|TRBJ2-1
CASSITGTSYNEQFF
>TRBV13|TRBJ2-3
CASSPPGDSRTDTQYF
>TRBV4-3|TRBJ2-3
CASSQDSRQGFTSTDTQYF